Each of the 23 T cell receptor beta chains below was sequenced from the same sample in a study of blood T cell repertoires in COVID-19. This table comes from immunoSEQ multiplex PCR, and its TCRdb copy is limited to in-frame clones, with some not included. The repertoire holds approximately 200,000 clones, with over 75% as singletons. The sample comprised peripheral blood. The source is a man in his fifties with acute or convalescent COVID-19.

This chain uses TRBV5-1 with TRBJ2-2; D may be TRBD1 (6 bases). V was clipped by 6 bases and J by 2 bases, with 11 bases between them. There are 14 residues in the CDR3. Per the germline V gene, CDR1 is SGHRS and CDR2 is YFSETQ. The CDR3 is CASNRQVNTGELFF. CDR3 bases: TGCGCCAGCAACCGACAGGTCAACACCGGGGAGCTGTTTTTT. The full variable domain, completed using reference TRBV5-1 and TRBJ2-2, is KAGVTQTPRYLIKTRGQQVTLSCSPISGHRSVSWYQQTPGQGLQFLFEYFSETQRNKGNFPGRFSGRQFSNSRSEMNVSTLELGDSALYLCASNRQVNTGELFFGEGSRLTVL.

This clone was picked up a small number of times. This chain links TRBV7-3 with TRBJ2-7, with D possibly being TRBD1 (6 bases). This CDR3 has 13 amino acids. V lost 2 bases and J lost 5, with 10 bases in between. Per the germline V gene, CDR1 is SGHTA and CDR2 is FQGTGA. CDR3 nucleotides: TGTGCCAGCAGCTTAGCCCAGGGGAACGAGCAGTACTTC. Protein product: CASSLAQGNEQYF.

The CDR3 DNA is TGTGCCTCGACCCAGGGGGCGGAGGGCTATGGCTACACCTTC. This codes for CASTQGAEGYGYTF. This rearrangement joins TRBV30 to TRBJ1-2; 8 nucleotides line up with TRBD1. V trimming: 7 bases; J trimming: 4 bases; junction bases outside the gene matches: 11. The CDR3 extends over 14 amino acids. The germline gives CDR1 GTSNPN, CDR2 SVGIG (reference sequence).

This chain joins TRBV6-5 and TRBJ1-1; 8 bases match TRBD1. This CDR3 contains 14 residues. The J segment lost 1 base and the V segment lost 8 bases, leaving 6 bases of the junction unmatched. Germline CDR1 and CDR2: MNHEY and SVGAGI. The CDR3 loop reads CASGQGGGNTEAFF. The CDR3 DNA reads TGTGCCAGCGGACAGGGTGGGGGGAACACTGAAGCTTTCTTT.

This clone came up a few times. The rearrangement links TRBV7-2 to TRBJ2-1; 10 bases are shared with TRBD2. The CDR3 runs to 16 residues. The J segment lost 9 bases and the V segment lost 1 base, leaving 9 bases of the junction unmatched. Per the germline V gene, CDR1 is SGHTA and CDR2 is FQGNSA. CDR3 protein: CASSLVLAGGGGEQFF. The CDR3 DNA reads TGTGCCAGCAGCTTAGTATTAGCGGGGGGTGGAGGTGAGCAGTTCTTC.

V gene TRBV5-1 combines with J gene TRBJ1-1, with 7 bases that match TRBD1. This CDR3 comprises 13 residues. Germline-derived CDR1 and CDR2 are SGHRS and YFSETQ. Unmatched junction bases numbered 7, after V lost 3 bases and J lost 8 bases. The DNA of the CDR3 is TGCGCCAGCAGCTCGGGACAGTCTAGGGAAGCTTTCTTT. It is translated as CASSSGQSREAFF.

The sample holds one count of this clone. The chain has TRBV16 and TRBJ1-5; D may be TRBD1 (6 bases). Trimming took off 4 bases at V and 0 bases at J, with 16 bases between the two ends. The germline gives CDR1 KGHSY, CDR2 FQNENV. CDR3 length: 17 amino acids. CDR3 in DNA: TGTGCCAGCAGCCCAATCGACAGGTCTATTAGCAATCAGCCCCAGCATTTT. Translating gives CASSPIDRSISNQPQHF.

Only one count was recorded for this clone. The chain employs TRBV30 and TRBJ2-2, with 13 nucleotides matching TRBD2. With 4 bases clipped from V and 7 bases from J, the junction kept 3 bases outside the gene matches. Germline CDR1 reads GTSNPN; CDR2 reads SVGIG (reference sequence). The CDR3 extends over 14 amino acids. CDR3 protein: CAWTGTSGVGELFF. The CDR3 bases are TGTGCCTGGACCGGGACTAGCGGGGTCGGGGAGCTGTTTTTT.

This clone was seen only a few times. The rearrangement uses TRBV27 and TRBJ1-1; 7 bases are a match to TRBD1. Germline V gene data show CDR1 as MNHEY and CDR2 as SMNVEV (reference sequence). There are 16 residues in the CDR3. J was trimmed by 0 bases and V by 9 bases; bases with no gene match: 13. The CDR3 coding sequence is TGTGCCAGTTCCACAGGGGCGGGGAGGATGAACACTGAAGCTTTCTTT. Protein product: CASSTGAGRMNTEAFF.

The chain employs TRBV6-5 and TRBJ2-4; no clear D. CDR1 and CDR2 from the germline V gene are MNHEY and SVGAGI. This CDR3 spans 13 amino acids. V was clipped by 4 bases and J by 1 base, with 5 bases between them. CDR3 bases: TGTGCCAGCAGTTTCGGTGCCAAAAACATTCAGTACTTC. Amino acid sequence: CASSFGAKNIQYF.

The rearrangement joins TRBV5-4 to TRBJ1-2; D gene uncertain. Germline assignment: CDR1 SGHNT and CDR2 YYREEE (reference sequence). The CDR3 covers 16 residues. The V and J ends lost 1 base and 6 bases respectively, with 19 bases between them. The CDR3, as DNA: TGTGCCAGCAGCTTGTGGCAGGCGCCTCCGAGGGATGGCTACACCTTC. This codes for CASSLWQAPPRDGYTF.

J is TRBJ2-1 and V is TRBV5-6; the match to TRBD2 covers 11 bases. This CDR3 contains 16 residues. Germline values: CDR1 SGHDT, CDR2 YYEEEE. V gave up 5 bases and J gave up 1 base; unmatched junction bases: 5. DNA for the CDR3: TGTGCCAGCAGTTCTCGGACTAGCGGGTCCTACAATGAGCAGTTCTTC. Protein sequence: CASSSRTSGSYNEQFF.

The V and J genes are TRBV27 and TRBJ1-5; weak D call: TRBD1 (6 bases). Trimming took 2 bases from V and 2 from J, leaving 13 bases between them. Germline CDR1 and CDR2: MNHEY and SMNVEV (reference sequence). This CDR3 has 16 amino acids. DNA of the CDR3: TGTGCCAGCAGTTTAGGGGGGGGCATCGGCAATCAGCCCCAGCATTTT. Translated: CASSLGGGIGNQPQHF.

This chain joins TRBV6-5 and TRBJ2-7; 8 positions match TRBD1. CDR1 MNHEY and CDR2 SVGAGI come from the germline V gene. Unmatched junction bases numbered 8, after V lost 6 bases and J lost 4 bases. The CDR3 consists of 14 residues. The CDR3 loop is CASRMGQASYEQYF. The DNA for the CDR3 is TGTGCCAGCAGGATGGGACAGGCCTCTTACGAGCAGTACTTC.

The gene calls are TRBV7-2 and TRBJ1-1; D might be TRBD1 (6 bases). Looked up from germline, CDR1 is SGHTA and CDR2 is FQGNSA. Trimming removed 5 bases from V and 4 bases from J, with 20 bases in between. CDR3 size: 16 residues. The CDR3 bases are TGTGCCAGCAGCCCCGAGGGGGGGGCTACAGGCACTGAAGCTTTCTTT. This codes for CASSPEGGATGTEAFF.

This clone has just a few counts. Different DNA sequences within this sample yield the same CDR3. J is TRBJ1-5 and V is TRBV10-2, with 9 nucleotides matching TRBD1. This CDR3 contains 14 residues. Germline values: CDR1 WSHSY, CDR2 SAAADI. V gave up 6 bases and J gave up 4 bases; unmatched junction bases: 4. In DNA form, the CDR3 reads TGCGCCAGCAGGGGGGACAGGGTGAATCAGCCCCAGCATTTT. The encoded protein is CASRGDRVNQPQHF.

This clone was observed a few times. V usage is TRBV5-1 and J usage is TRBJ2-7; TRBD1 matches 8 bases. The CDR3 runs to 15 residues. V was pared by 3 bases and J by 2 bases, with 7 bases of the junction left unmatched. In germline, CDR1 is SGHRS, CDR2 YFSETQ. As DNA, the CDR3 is TGCGCCAGCAGCTCACCGGGACAGGAAACCTACGAGCAGTACTTC. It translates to CASSSPGQETYEQYF.

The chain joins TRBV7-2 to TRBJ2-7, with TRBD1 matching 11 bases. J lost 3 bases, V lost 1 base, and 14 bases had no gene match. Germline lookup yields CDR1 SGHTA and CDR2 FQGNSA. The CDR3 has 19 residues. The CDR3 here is CASSLVIGTGGVINYEQYF. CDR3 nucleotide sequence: TGTGCCAGCAGCTTAGTCATAGGGACAGGGGGAGTGATAAACTACGAGCAGTACTTC. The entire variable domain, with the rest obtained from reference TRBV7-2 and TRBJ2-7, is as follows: GAGVSQSPSNKVTEKGKDVELRCDPISGHTALYWYRQSLGQGLEFLIYFQGNSAPDKSGLPSDRFSAERTGGSVSTLTIQRTQQEDSAVYLCASSLVIGTGGVINYEQYFGPGTRLTVT.

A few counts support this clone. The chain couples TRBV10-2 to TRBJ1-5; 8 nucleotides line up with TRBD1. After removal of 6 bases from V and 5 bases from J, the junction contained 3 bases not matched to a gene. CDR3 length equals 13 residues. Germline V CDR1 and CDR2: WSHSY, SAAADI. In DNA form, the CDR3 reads TGCGCCAGCAGAGGACAGGGAGATCAGCCCCAGCATTTT. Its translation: CASRGQGDQPQHF.

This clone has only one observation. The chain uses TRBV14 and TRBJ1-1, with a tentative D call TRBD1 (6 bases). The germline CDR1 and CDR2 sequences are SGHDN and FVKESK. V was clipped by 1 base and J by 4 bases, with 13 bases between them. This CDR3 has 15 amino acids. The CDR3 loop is CASSQVAGGGTEAFF. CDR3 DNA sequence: TGTGCCAGCAGCCAAGTAGCGGGGGGCGGCACTGAAGCTTTCTTT.

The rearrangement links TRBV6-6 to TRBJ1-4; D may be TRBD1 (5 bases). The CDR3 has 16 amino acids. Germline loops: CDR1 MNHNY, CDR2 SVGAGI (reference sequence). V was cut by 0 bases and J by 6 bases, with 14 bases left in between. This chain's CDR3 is CASSYSNPGQYEKLFF. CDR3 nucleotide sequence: TGTGCCAGCAGTTACTCGAACCCAGGGCAGTATGAAAAACTGTTTTTT.

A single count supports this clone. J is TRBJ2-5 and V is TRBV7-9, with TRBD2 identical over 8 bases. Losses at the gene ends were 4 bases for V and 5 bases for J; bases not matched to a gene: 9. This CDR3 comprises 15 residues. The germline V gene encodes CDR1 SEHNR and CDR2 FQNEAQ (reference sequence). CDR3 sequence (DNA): TGTGCCAGCAGCTCACTAGCGGTTTTAATGGAGACCCAGTACTTC. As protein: CASSSLAVLMETQYF.

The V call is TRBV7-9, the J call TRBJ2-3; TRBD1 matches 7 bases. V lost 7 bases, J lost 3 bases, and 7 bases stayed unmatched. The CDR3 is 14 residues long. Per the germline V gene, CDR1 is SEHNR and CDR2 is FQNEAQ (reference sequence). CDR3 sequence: CASTAPTGTDTQYF. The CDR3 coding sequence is TGTGCCAGCACCGCACCGACAGGGACAGATACGCAGTATTTT. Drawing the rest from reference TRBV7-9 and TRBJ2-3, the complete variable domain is DTGVSQNPRHKITKRGQNVTFRCDPISEHNRLYWYRQTLGQGPEFLTYFQNEAQLEKSRLLSDRFSAERPKGSFSTLEIQRTEQGDSAMYLCASTAPTGTDTQYFGPGTRLTVL.